What follows are 8 T cell receptor beta chains derived from one specimen sequenced in a study of control samples from healthy donors and cancer patients (dated by TCRdb to the early 2020s). Library method: the immunoSEQ multiplex PCR assay. TCRdb carries this immuneACCESS record with in-frame sequences only. Its versions omit some clonotypes, under half of them owing to an unresolved V gene in the studies checked, with the rest unexplained. The sample profile shows around 80,000 clones; roughly 91% of them were found once. Approximately 18% of the sample is in the top ten clones. The sample taken for sequencing was blood. The receptors originated from a man aged 50-60 years in good health.

This chain links TRBV11-2 with TRBJ2-5; possibly TRBD2 for D (6 bases). The CDR3 spans 14 residues. Per germline, CDR1 SGHAT and CDR2 FQNNGV. V was pared by 4 bases and J by 4 bases, with 13 bases between. CDR3 sequence reads: CASSSPGTPETQYF. The CDR3 nucleotides read TGTGCCAGCAGCTCCCCCGGGACTCCAGAGACCCAGTACTTC.

The chain links TRBV27 to TRBJ2-7, with 7 bases matching TRBD1. V dropped 6 bases and J dropped 3; count of bases not matched to a gene: 5. The CDR3 is 13 residues long. Germline CDR1 reads MNHEY; CDR2 reads SMNVEV (reference sequence). CDR3 DNA sequence: TGTGCCAGCAGCCAGACAGGGAACTACGAGCAGTACTTC. This codes for CASSQTGNYEQYF.

The chain has TRBV7-2 and TRBJ1-1; TRBD1 is a possible D gene (5 bases). V lost 6 bases and J lost 1, with 9 bases in between. CDR1 is SGHTA, CDR2 FQGNSA, per germline. CDR3 length equals 13 residues. The chain's CDR3 is CASRFQGNTEAFF. The CDR3 coding sequence is TGTGCCAGCAGGTTTCAGGGGAACACTGAAGCTTTCTTT.

This chain connects TRBV27 to TRBJ1-1; TRBD1 agrees at 7 bases. Germline CDR1 reads MNHEY; CDR2 reads SMNVEV (reference sequence). The CDR3 extends over 14 amino acids. Trimming at V came to 6 bases and at J to 11 bases, leaving 15 bases not matched to a gene. The CDR3, as DNA: TGTGCCAGCAGGCGCGCCGGGACAGAATTATCGGCTTTCTTT. Protein product: CASRRAGTELSAFF.

The chain joins TRBV24-1 to TRBJ2-2; 12 nucleotides align to TRBD1. The CDR3 runs 19 residues. Germline CDR1 reads KGHDR; CDR2 reads SFDVKD. The V segment lost 4 bases and the J segment 9 bases; nucleotides outside the gene matches: 17. The DNA for the CDR3 is TGTGCCACCAGTGAGCCCCGGGACAGGGGGCAAGGTTCCGGTCGGGAGCTGTTTTTT. This codes for CATSEPRDRGQGSGRELFF.

With regard to this clone: Relative to the germline gene, one junction end is altered; a read error may explain this. This same CDR3 is encoded by further DNA sequences in the sample. The J gene is TRBJ1-1, the V gene TRBV19, with D possibly being TRBD1 (6 bases). The CDR3 consists of 13 residues. The germline V gene has CDR1 LNHDA and CDR2 SQIVND (reference sequence). The CDR3 spells CASTIPGERQAFF. CDR3 nucleotides: TGTGCCAGTACCATACCAGGGGAGCGTCAAGCTTTCTTC. Using reference TRBV19 and TRBJ1-1 for the parts outside the CDR3, the full variable domain is DGGITQSPKYLFRKEGQNVTLSCEQNLNHDAMYWYRQDPGQGLRLIYYSQIVNDFQKGDIAEGYSVSREKKESFPLTVTSAQKNPTAFYLCASTIPGERQAFFGQGTRLTVV.

This clone was seen only once. The chain uses TRBV2 and TRBJ2-3, with 8 bases lining up with TRBD1. Germline CDR1 and CDR2: SNHLY and FYNNEI. Losses at the gene ends were 1 base for V and 5 bases for J; bases not matched to a gene: 11. The CDR3 totals 17 residues. Written as DNA, the CDR3 is TGTGCCAGCAGTGAAGGACCCCGACAGGGGTGGCGAGATACGCAGTATTTT. This gives the protein CASSEGPRQGWRDTQYF.

The chain employs TRBV5-1 and TRBJ1-1; TRBD1 aligns across 9 bases. The trim removed 4 bases at V and 0 bases at J, leaving 7 bases unmatched. The germline CDR1 and CDR2 sequences are SGHRS and YFSETQ. The CDR3 spans 16 residues. In DNA, the CDR3 is TGCGCCAGCAGCGCCCGGGACAGGGACATGAACACTGAAGCTTTCTTT. Translating gives CASSARDRDMNTEAFF. The full variable domain, rest sourced from reference TRBV5-1 and TRBJ1-1, is KAGVTQTPRYLIKTRGQQVTLSCSPISGHRSVSWYQQTPGQGLQFLFEYFSETQRNKGNFPGRFSGRQFSNSRSEMNVSTLELGDSALYLCASSARDRDMNTEAFFGQGTRLTVV.